This TCR beta chain was captured in a study of T cell responses to AZD1222 COVID-19 vaccine. As to this clone: What it binds is unknown.

Overall study findings and caveats: Recipients of two AZD1222 doses showed rising Spike-specific TCR breadth and depth. Nearly half of spike-specific TCRs reportedly target unmutated variant regions. With dominance at 160-218 and 743-854, vaccine-associated CD4 TCRs spanned spike.

Produced via immunoSEQ multiplex PCR; TCRdb's table is partial and in-frame only. The table has tens of thousands of clones, around 82% seen once. The V gene lost 5 bases and the J gene lost 4 bases, with 13 bases spanning the gap. Germline loops: CDR1 KGHDR, CDR2 SFDVKD. The CDR3 contains 15 residues. The V gene is TRBV24-1, the J gene TRBJ1-4; weak D call: TRBD1 (5 bases). The sample was peripheral blood, taken 28 days after the second AZD1222 dose. The clonotype comes from an adult who received the AZD1222 COVID-19 vaccine. CDR3 residues: CATSGLGGNNEKLFF. The CDR3 DNA sequence: TGTGCCACCAGTGGTCTCGGGGGTAATAATGAAAAACTGTTTTTT.